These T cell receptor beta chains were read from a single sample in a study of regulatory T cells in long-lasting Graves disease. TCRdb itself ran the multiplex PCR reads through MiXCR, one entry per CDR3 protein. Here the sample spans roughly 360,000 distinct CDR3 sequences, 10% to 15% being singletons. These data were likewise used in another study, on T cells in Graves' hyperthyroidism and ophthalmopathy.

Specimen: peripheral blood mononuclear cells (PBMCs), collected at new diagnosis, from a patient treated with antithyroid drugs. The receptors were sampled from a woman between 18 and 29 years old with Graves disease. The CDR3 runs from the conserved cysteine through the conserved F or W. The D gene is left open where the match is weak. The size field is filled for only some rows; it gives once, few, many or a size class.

CDR3 protein: CASSLIAGYYNEQFF
CDR3 DNA: TGTGCCAGCAGCCTAATAGCGGGATACTACAATGAGCAGTTCTTC
V gene: TRBV12-3/TRBV12-4
D gene: TRBD2
J gene: TRBJ2-1
clone size: many

CDR3 protein: CASSLYSEGEQFF
CDR3 DNA: TGTGCCAGCAGCTTATATTCCGAGGGTGAGCAGTTCTTC
V gene: TRBV7-3
D gene: .
J gene: TRBJ2-1
clone size: few

CDR3 protein: CASSETVDNSPLHF
CDR3 DNA: TGTGCCAGCAGCGAGACAGTAGATAATTCACCCCTCCACTTT
V gene: TRBV5-1
D gene: .
J gene: TRBJ1-6
clone size: few

CDR3 protein: CASSVSGYVGYNEQFF
CDR3 DNA: TGTGCCAGCAGCGTTTCAGGGTATGTGGGATACAATGAGCAGTTCTTC
V gene: TRBV9
D gene: .
J gene: TRBJ2-1
clone size: many

CDR3 protein: CASSTTGNTGELFF
CDR3 DNA: TGTGCCAGTAGTACAACAGGGAACACCGGGGAGCTGTTTTTT
V gene: TRBV19
D gene: .
J gene: TRBJ2-2
clone size: .

CDR3 protein: CASSQGAGETQYF
CDR3 DNA: TGCGCCAGCAGCCAAGGCGCGGGAGAGACCCAGTACTTC
V gene: TRBV4-1
D gene: .
J gene: TRBJ2-5
clone size: many

CDR3 protein: CASSQAEPGLAGWRGELFF
CDR3 DNA: TGCGCCAGCAGCCAAGCCGAACCGGGACTAGCGGGATGGAGAGGGGAGCTGTTTTTT
V gene: TRBV4-1
D gene: TRBD2
J gene: TRBJ2-2
clone size: .

CDR3 protein: CASSVAGANTDTQYF
CDR3 DNA: TGTGCCAGCAGCGTCGCGGGGGCCAACACAGATACGCAGTATTTT
V gene: TRBV9
D gene: .
J gene: TRBJ2-3
clone size: many

CDR3 protein: CASSLLFGANEQFF
CDR3 DNA: TGTGCCAGCAGCTTACTATTCGGCGCTAATGAGCAGTTCTTC
V gene: TRBV7-9
D gene: .
J gene: TRBJ2-1
clone size: many

CDR3 protein: CASSSSVLGLAQHF
CDR3 DNA: TGTGCCAGCAGCTCAAGCGTCCTTGGGCTAGCCCAGCATTTT
V gene: TRBV7-9
D gene: .
J gene: TRBJ1-5
clone size: .

CDR3 protein: CASRGLAGPQETQYF
CDR3 DNA: TGTGCCAGCAGGGGACTAGCGGGTCCCCAAGAGACCCAGTACTTC
V gene: TRBV27
D gene: TRBD2
J gene: TRBJ2-5
clone size: many

CDR3 protein: CASRPIRQGRGGAFF
CDR3 DNA: TGTGCCAGCAGGCCTATCCGACAGGGAAGGGGTGGAGCTTTCTTT
V gene: TRBV27
D gene: TRBD1
J gene: TRBJ1-1
clone size: many

CDR3 protein: CSASGGLVVWTYEQYF
CDR3 DNA: TGCAGTGCTAGCGGGGGCCTGGTTGTTTGGACCTACGAGCAGTACTTC
V gene: TRBV20-1
D gene: .
J gene: TRBJ2-7
clone size: many

CDR3 protein: CATRGEAGELFF
CDR3 DNA: TGTGCCACCAGAGGGGAAGCCGGGGAGCTGTTTTTT
V gene: TRBV24-1
D gene: .
J gene: TRBJ2-2
clone size: few

CDR3 protein: CASSRTLVTEAFF
CDR3 DNA: TGTGCCAGCAGTAGAACACTTGTAACTGAAGCTTTCTTT
V gene: TRBV28
D gene: .
J gene: TRBJ1-1
clone size: many

CDR3 protein: CASSSELAGGWDTQYF
CDR3 DNA: TGTGCCAGCAGTTCCGAACTAGCGGGGGGATGGGATACGCAGTATTTT
V gene: TRBV27
D gene: TRBD2
J gene: TRBJ2-3
clone size: few

CDR3 protein: CASTLLAGGSGELFF
CDR3 DNA: TGTGCCAGCACTTTACTAGCGGGGGGGTCCGGGGAGCTGTTTTTT
V gene: TRBV12-3/TRBV12-4
D gene: TRBD2
J gene: TRBJ2-2
clone size: .

CDR3 protein: CSGERGLASNEQFF
CDR3 DNA: TGCAGCGGAGAAAGGGGACTAGCCTCCAATGAGCAGTTCTTC
V gene: TRBV29-1
D gene: TRBD2
J gene: TRBJ2-1
clone size: many

CDR3 protein: CASSPTPTGVGEQFF
CDR3 DNA: TGTGCCAGCAGTCCCACCCCGACAGGGGTGGGTGAGCAGTTCTTC
V gene: TRBV27
D gene: TRBD1
J gene: TRBJ2-1
clone size: many

CDR3 protein: CASSSPGGLAKNIQYF
CDR3 DNA: TGTGCCAGCAGCTCCCCGGGAGGGCTAGCCAAAAACATTCAGTACTTC
V gene: TRBV11-2
D gene: TRBD2
J gene: TRBJ2-4
clone size: many

CDR3 protein: CASSFPGAEAFF
CDR3 DNA: TGTGCCAGCAGTTTCCCGGGAGCTGAAGCTTTCTTT
V gene: TRBV27
D gene: .
J gene: TRBJ1-1
clone size: many

CDR3 protein: CASSPGLLGAGELFF
CDR3 DNA: TGTGCTAGCAGCCCTGGGCTCCTCGGGGCCGGGGAGCTGTTTTTT
V gene: TRBV7-7
D gene: .
J gene: TRBJ2-2
clone size: .

CDR3 protein: CASSPLGSGRKLSDEQYF
CDR3 DNA: TGTGCCAGCAGTCCATTGGGTAGCGGGAGGAAGCTAAGCGACGAGCAGTACTTC
V gene: TRBV6-2/TRBV6-3
D gene: TRBD2
J gene: TRBJ2-7
clone size: many

CDR3 protein: CASSQWGHNEQFF
CDR3 DNA: TGTGCCAGCAGCCAATGGGGGCACAATGAGCAGTTCTTC
V gene: TRBV3-1
D gene: .
J gene: TRBJ2-1
clone size: many

CDR3 protein: CSVEGTGVVGELFF
CDR3 DNA: TGCAGCGTTGAAGGGACAGGGGTAGTCGGGGAGCTGTTTTTT
V gene: TRBV29-1
D gene: TRBD1
J gene: TRBJ2-2
clone size: .

CDR3 protein: CASSRGQYTYNEQFF
CDR3 DNA: TGTGCCAGCAGCCGAGGACAGTACACCTACAATGAGCAGTTCTTC
V gene: TRBV5-6
D gene: .
J gene: TRBJ2-1
clone size: many

CDR3 protein: CASSPPPGDLNTGELFF
CDR3 DNA: TGTGCCAGCAGTCCCCCTCCGGGGGATTTGAACACCGGGGAGCTGTTTTTT
V gene: TRBV6-2/TRBV6-3
D gene: .
J gene: TRBJ2-2
clone size: few

CDR3 protein: CASSQVWGRNTEAFF
CDR3 DNA: TGTGCCAGCAGCCAGGTCTGGGGAAGGAACACTGAAGCTTTCTTT
V gene: TRBV14
D gene: .
J gene: TRBJ1-1
clone size: many

CDR3 protein: CASSYSDYRYNEQFF
CDR3 DNA: TGTGCCAGCAGTTACTCTGACTACCGATACAATGAGCAGTTCTTC
V gene: TRBV6-2/TRBV6-3
D gene: .
J gene: TRBJ2-1
clone size: .

CDR3 protein: CASSVGTGDLYGYTF
CDR3 DNA: TGCGCCAGCAGCGTGGGGACAGGAGATCTCTATGGCTACACCTTC
V gene: TRBV4-3
D gene: TRBD1
J gene: TRBJ1-2
clone size: .

CDR3 protein: CSAKRGPLNTEAFF
CDR3 DNA: TGCAGTGCTAAAAGAGGACCCTTGAACACTGAAGCTTTCTTT
V gene: TRBV20-1
D gene: .
J gene: TRBJ1-1
clone size: few

CDR3 protein: CASSPRDGHYGYTF
CDR3 DNA: TGTGCCAGCAGCCCACGGGACGGACACTATGGCTACACCTTC
V gene: TRBV7-2
D gene: .
J gene: TRBJ1-2
clone size: many

CDR3 protein: CATLPMKDIFSVISYEQYF
CDR3 DNA: TGTGCCACCTTACCTATGAAGGACATTTTCTCAGTAATATCCTACGAGCAGTACTTC
V gene: TRBV2
D gene: .
J gene: TRBJ2-7
clone size: many

CDR3 protein: CASSQARYTEAFF
CDR3 DNA: TGCGCCAGCAGCCAAGCAAGATACACTGAAGCTTTCTTT
V gene: TRBV4-3
D gene: .
J gene: TRBJ1-1
clone size: few

CDR3 protein: CSAREQGAMIRTGELFF
CDR3 DNA: TGCAGTGCTAGAGAACAGGGGGCGATGATTAGGACCGGGGAGCTGTTTTTT
V gene: TRBV20-1
D gene: TRBD1
J gene: TRBJ2-2
clone size: .